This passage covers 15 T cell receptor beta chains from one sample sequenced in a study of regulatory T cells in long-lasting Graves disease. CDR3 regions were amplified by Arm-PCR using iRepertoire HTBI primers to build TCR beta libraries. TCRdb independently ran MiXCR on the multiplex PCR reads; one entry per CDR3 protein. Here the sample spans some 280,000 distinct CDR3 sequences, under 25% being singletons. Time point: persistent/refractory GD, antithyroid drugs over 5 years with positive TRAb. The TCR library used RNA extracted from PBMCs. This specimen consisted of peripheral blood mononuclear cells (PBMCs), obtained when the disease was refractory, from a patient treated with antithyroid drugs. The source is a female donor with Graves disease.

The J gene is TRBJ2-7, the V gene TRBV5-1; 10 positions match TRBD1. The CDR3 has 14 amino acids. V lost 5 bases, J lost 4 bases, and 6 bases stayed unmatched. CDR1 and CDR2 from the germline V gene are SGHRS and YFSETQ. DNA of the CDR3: TGCGCCAGCAGAAGGGACAGGGGCCCTTACGAGCAGTACTTC. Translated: CASRRDRGPYEQYF.

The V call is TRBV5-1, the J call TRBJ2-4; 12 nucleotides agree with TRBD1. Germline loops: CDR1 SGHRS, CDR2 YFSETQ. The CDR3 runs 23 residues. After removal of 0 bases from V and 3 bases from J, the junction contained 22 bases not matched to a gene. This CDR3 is CASSLVPGQGAVVSRIDKNIQYF. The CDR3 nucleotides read TGCGCCAGCAGCTTGGTACCGGGACAGGGGGCGGTAGTGTCTCGGATAGACAAAAACATTCAGTACTTC.

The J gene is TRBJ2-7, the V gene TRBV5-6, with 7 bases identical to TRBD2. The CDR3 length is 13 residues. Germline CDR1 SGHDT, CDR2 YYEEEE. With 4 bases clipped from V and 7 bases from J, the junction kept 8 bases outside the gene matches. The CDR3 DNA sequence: TGTGCCAGCAGCGGGAGGGGTCGGGAGGAGCAGTACTTC. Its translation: CASSGRGREEQYF.

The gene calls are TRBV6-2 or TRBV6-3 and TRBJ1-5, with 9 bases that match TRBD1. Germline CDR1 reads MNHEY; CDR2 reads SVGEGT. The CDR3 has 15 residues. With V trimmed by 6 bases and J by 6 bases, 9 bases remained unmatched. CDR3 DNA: TGTGCCAGCAGACAAACCGGGGGACAGGGTCAGCCCCAGCATTTT. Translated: CASRQTGGQGQPQHF.

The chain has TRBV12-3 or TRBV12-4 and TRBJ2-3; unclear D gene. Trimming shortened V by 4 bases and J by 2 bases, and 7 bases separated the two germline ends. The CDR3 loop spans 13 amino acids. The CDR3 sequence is CASSSRVTDTQYF. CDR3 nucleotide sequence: TGTGCCAGCAGTTCTCGGGTCACAGATACGCAGTATTTT.

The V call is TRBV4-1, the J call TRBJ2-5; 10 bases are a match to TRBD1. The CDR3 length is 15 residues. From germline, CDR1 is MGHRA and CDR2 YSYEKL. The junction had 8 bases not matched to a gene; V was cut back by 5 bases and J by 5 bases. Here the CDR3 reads CASSTRQGAAETQYF. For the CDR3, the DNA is TGCGCCAGCAGCACCCGACAGGGGGCGGCTGAGACCCAGTACTTC.

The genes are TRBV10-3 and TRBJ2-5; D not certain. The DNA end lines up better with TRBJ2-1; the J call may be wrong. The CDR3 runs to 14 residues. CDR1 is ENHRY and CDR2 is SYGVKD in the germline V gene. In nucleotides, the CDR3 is TGTGCCATCAGTGACTTTGACCAGATGAATGAGCAGTTCTTC. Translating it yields CAISDFDQMNEQFF.

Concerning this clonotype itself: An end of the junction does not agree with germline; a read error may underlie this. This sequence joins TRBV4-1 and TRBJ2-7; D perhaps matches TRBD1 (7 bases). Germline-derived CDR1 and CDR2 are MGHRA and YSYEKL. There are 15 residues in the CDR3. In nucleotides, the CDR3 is TGTGCCAGCAGCCAAGATGCGGGACAGTCCTACGAGCAGTACTTC. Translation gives CASSQDAGQSYEQYF.

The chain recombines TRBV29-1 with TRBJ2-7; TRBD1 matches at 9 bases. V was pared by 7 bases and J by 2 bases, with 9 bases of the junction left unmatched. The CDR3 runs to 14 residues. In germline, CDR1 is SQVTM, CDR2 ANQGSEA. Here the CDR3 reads CSALGTGLTYEQYF. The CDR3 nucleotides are TGCAGCGCCCTCGGGACAGGGCTTACCTACGAGCAGTACTTC.

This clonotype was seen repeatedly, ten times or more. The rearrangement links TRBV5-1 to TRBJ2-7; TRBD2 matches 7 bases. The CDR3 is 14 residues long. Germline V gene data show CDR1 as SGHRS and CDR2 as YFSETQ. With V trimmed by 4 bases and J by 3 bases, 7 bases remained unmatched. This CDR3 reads CASSRTRDVYEQYF. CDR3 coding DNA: TGCGCCAGCAGCAGGACTAGGGATGTCTACGAGCAGTACTTC.

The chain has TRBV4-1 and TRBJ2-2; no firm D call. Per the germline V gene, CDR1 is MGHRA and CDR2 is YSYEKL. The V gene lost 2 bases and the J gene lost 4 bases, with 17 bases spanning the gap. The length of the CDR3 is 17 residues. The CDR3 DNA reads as TGCGCCAGCAGCCAAATTGACCTGGGGTTCGCCACCGGGGAGCTGTTTTTT. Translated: CASSQIDLGFATGELFF.

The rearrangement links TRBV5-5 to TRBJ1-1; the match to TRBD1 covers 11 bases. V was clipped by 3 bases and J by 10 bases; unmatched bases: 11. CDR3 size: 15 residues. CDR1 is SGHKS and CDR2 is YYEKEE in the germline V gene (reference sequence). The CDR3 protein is CASSWGTGGSGGAFF. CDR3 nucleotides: TGTGCCAGCAGCTGGGGGACAGGGGGTAGCGGGGGAGCTTTCTTT.

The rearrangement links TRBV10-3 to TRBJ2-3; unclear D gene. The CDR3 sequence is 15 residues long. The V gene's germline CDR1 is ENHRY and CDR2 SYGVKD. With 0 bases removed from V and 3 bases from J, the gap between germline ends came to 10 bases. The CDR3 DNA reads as TGTGCCATCAGTGAGTCCCCAGCGCCGACAGATACGCAGTATTTT. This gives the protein CAISESPAPTDTQYF.

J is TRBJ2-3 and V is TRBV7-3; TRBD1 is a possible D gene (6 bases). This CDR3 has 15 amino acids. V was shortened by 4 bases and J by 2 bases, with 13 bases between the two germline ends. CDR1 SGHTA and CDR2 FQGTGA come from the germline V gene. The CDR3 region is CASSSTGLFTDTQYF. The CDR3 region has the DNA TGTGCCAGCAGCTCAACAGGGTTGTTCACAGATACGCAGTATTTT.

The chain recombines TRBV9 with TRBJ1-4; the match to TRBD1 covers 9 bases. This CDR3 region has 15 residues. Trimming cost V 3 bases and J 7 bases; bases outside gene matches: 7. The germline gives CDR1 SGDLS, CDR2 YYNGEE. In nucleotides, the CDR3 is TGTGCCAGCAGCGAGGGACAGGGCTCGAGTGAAAAACTGTTTTTT. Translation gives CASSEGQGSSEKLFF.